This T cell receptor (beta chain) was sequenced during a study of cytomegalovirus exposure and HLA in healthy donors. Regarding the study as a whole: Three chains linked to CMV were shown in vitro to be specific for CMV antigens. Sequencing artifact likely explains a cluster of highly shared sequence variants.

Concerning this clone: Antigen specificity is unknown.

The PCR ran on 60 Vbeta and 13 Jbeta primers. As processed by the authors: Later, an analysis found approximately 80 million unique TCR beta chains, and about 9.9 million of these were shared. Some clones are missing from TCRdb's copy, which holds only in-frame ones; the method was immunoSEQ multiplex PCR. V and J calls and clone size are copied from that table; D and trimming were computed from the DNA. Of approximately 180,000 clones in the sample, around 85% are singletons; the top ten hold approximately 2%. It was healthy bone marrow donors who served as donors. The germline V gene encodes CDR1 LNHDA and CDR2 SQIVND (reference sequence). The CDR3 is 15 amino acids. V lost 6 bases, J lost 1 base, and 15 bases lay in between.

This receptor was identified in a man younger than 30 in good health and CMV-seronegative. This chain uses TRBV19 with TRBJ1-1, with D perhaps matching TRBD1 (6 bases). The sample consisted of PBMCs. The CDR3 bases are TGTGCCAGTAGATCGCGTTGGGGGCAGAACACTGAAGCTTTCTTT. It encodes CASRSRWGQNTEAFF.